This T cell receptor (beta chain) was sequenced in a study of blood T cell repertoires in COVID-19 (dated by TCRdb to 2018 to 2020). With regard to the full study: Samples from collaborators originated in the United States, Italy and Spain and spanned both the acute and convalescent phases of COVID-19. The material from the prospective study consisted of cDNA or gDNA derived from T cells, B-cell-depleted T cells, or PBMCs. The dataset comprised deeply sampled blood TCRbeta repertoires from subjects exposed to, actively infected with, or recovered from COVID-19. The repertoires were made available in a free public database intended to serve as a resource for research on the immune response to SARS-CoV-2. The samples were drawn from the first 160 participants of the ongoing ImmuneRACE study and from about 1,200 subjects provided by 6 global collaborators. Nearly every sample came with metadata listing a de-identified subject ID, COVID-19 status, age in years and sex. HLA class I and class II types, where available, came from metadata supplied by the sample provider rather than from assay-based typing.

Overall study results and their limits: The amount of clinical and demographic metadata varied by source and participant and was provided uncurated.

The immunoSEQ Assay, a bias-controlled multiplex PCR, was used to amplify TCRbeta CDR3 regions from genomic DNA. In the original analysis: The number of nucleated cells in each sample was estimated by amplification of reference gene primers within the assay. To quantify the absolute abundance of each unique TCRbeta CDR3 rearrangement, sequence reads were collapsed and filtered. Productive Simpson clonality was computed per sample as the square root of Simpson's diversity index over productive rearrangements. Not all clones reach the TCRdb copy of this immuneACCESS table, which keeps in-frame sequences only. Checked studies attribute under half of the gap to unresolved V genes and leave the rest unexplained. The V and J calls and clone size were taken over from that table, and D and trimming were inferred from the DNA. A total of 150,000 to 200,000 clones appear in this sample, approximately 92% of them only once. The ten most abundant clones make up approximately 2.5% of the sample.

A note on this clone: The antigen this receptor binds is unknown. No much larger clonotype is one base removed from it; base qualities were not supplied.

Participants in the prospective study were aged roughly 18 to 90 years, lived in some 24 United States geographic areas, and enrolled through a virtual design. In the prospective study, cohorts were assigned on the basis of participant-reported clinical history obtained from a screening survey and a study questionnaire. Mobile phlebotomists in the prospective study collected whole blood, serum and a nasopharyngeal or oropharyngeal swab from every participant. Participants in the prospective study had the option to provide additional blood draws and questionnaires over a roughly 2-month period. Prospective study blood samples were shipped either frozen or at room temperature before DNA extraction. The sample was PBMCs or T cells enriched from blood (not recorded which). The clonotype originates from a woman aged 40 to 50 with acute COVID-19.

The sequence in DNA is TGTGCCAGCAGTTTCCAGCCACCCAACAGGGCGAGGGCCTACGAGCAGTACTTC. Translation gives CASSFQPPNRARAYEQYF. This chain is built from TRBV27 and TRBJ2-7; the D segment could be TRBD1, given 6 matching bases. Including the terminal cysteine and phenylalanine, the CDR3 comprises 18 residues. The CDR3 DNA has 54 bases and is translated from base 1. At the junction V is shortened by 3 bases and J by 2 bases, with 23 bases in between. The germline V gene encodes CDR1 MNHEY and CDR2 SMNVEV (reference sequence).